Presented here are 29 T cell receptor beta chains from one specimen sequenced in a study of cytomegalovirus exposure and HLA in healthy donors. 60 Vbeta and 13 Jbeta primers were used in PCR. Measured with immunoSEQ multiplex PCR; TCRdb has only the in-frame clones, and not every one. In the table there are some 190,000 clones, about four fifths of which are singletons. What was sequenced was PBMCs. These TCRs come from a woman under 40 in good health and CMV-seropositive.

This sequence joins TRBV19 and TRBJ2-1; 8 nucleotides match TRBD1. This CDR3 comprises 16 residues. The germline V gene has CDR1 LNHDA and CDR2 SQIVND (reference sequence). Germline trimming cut 4 bases from V and 5 bases from J; bases unmatched to any gene: 10. In DNA, the CDR3 is TGTGCCAGTAGTAGGACAGGGATTGGCACACACAATGAGCAGTTCTTC. Protein product: CASSRTGIGTHNEQFF.

The chain couples TRBV4-1 to TRBJ2-7; 10 bases line up with TRBD1. The CDR3 extends over 13 amino acids. V shed 5 bases, J shed 5 bases, and the junction held 3 bases outside the gene matches. CDR1 MGHRA and CDR2 YSYEKL come from the germline V gene. DNA for the CDR3: TGCGCCAGCAGCAGACAGGGGGCGGACGAGCAGTACTTC. This encodes CASSRQGADEQYF.

This rearrangement joins TRBV6-5 to TRBJ1-1; 7 nucleotides align to TRBD1. CDR3 length: 14 residues. Germline CDR1 MNHEY, CDR2 SVGAGI. V lost 0 bases, J lost 3 bases, and 1 base stayed unmatched. The CDR3 region is CASSYSDRDTEAFF. CDR3 sequence (DNA): TGTGCCAGCAGTTACTCAGACAGGGACACTGAAGCTTTCTTT.

This clone was seen only once. V is TRBV7-8 and J is TRBJ2-2, with 10 bases fitting TRBD1. CDR1 is SGHVS and CDR2 is FQNEAQ in the germline V gene. J lost 4 bases, V lost 1 base, and 0 bases had no gene match. The CDR3 has 15 amino acids. The CDR3, as DNA: TGTGCCAGCAGCTTAGGGGACAGGGGCACCGGGGAGCTGTTTTTT. Translation: CASSLGDRGTGELFF.

This rearrangement joins TRBV10-1 to TRBJ2-7; TRBD1 is a possible D gene (6 bases). Trimming removed 6 bases at V and 5 bases at J, with 17 bases between. Germline CDR1 WNHNN, CDR2 SYGVQD (reference sequence). The CDR3 runs 14 residues. This chain's CDR3 is CASRTGTLRDEQYF. The CDR3 nucleotides read TGCGCCAGCAGGACCGGGACATTACGTGACGAGCAGTACTTC.

In DNA, the CDR3 is TGCGCCAGCAGCCTTAGGACAGAAAACATTCAGTACTTC. Translated: CASSLRTENIQYF. V gene TRBV4-1 combines with J gene TRBJ2-4; maybe TRBD1 (6 bases). Deletions cut 4 bases from V and 5 bases from J, with 9 bases between. CDR1 is MGHRA and CDR2 is YSYEKL in the germline V gene. CDR3 length equals 13 residues.

The rearrangement uses TRBV5-1 and TRBJ2-7, with 7 bases aligning to TRBD2. The CDR3 consists of 16 residues. Germline V gives CDR1 SGHRS, CDR2 YFSETQ. The ends lost 1 base at V and 1 base at J; junction bases unmatched: 8. This chain's CDR3 is CASSLLGRDGSYEQYF. DNA of the CDR3: TGCGCCAGCAGCTTGTTGGGGAGGGATGGGTCCTACGAGCAGTACTTC.

The chain couples TRBV6-6 to TRBJ1-4; tentative D call: TRBD1 (5 bases). The CDR3 sequence is 15 residues long. V was cut by 7 bases and J by 8 bases, with 20 bases left in between. Germline CDR1 reads MNHNY; CDR2 reads SVGAGI (reference sequence). This CDR3 is CASTPPKGEGEKLFF. The CDR3 DNA follows: TGTGCCAGCACCCCCCCAAAAGGGGAGGGAGAAAAACTGTTTTTT.

The V gene is TRBV4-3, the J gene TRBJ2-3, with 7 positions matching TRBD1. With V trimmed by 7 bases and J by 0 bases, 4 bases remained unmatched. CDR3 length equals 14 residues. Looked up from germline, CDR1 is LGHNA and CDR2 is YSLEER. CDR3 protein: CASNIRGSTDTQYF. The CDR3 DNA follows: TGCGCCAGCAATATCAGGGGGAGCACAGATACGCAGTATTTT.

The V and J genes are TRBV28 and TRBJ2-5; D call uncertain. V was pared by 3 bases and J by 4 bases, with 18 bases between. Per germline, CDR1 MDHEN and CDR2 SYDVKM. The CDR3 consists of 16 residues. Written as DNA, the CDR3 is TGTGCCAGCAGTTTGGGCGACACCTCATCAGGAGAGACCCAGTACTTC. It yields the protein CASSLGDTSSGETQYF.

The chain has TRBV7-9 and TRBJ2-7; D is ambiguous. The CDR3 runs to 13 residues. V shed 4 bases and J shed 0 bases, with 7 bases lying between them. Germline CDR1 SEHNR, CDR2 FQNEAQ (reference sequence). The CDR3 DNA reads TGTGCCAGCAGCTACGAGGCCTCCTACGAGCAGTACTTC. Protein: CASSYEASYEQYF.

V is TRBV19 and J is TRBJ1-5; perhaps TRBD1 as D (5 bases). V was cut by 9 bases and J by 3 bases, with 21 bases left in between. The CDR3 loop spans 16 amino acids. CDR1 LNHDA and CDR2 SQIVND come from the germline V gene (reference sequence). The CDR3 sequence is CASPPLGARPNQPQHF. In DNA form, the CDR3 reads TGTGCCAGCCCACCCCTAGGGGCTCGTCCCAATCAGCCCCAGCATTTT.

V gene TRBV4-3 combines with J gene TRBJ2-7; TRBD1 aligns across 8 bases. The CDR3 runs 17 residues. Trimming removed 0 bases from V and 1 base from J; junction bases left unmatched: 8. Germline V gene lookup returns CDR1 LGHNA and CDR2 YSLEER. CDR3 region: CASSQDLPGGWSYEQYF. The DNA for the CDR3 is TGCGCCAGCAGCCAAGATCTTCCAGGGGGCTGGTCCTACGAGCAGTACTTC.

The V gene is TRBV19, the J gene TRBJ2-5; possible D gene TRBD1, 5 bases. Germline V gene sequence: CDR1 LNHDA, CDR2 SQIVND (reference sequence). V lost 5 bases and J 2 bases, leaving 9 bases between the germline ends. This CDR3 region has 13 residues. Here the CDR3 DNA reads TGTGCCAGTAGTCAGACAGATCAAGAGACCCAGTACTTC. Translating it yields CASSQTDQETQYF.

CDR3 DNA: TGTGCCAGTAGTATTTCAACAAACTATGGCTACACCTTC. This gives the protein CASSISTNYGYTF. This chain links TRBV19 with TRBJ1-2; no clear D gene. Germline assignment: CDR1 LNHDA and CDR2 SQIVND (reference sequence). This CDR3 contains 13 residues. V shed 3 bases and J shed 2 bases, with 7 bases lying between them.

This chain links TRBV6-5 with TRBJ2-1; 7 bases match TRBD1. With V trimmed by 5 bases and J by 2 bases, 6 bases remained unmatched. Germline CDR1 and CDR2: MNHEY and SVGAGI. This CDR3 is built from 15 residues. The CDR3 DNA sequence: TGTGCCAGCAGTCCCGACAGGGAGACCTACAATGAGCAGTTCTTC. Protein sequence: CASSPDRETYNEQFF.

J is TRBJ2-1 and V is TRBV30; a weak D match, TRBD1 (6 bases). The CDR3 has 13 residues. V gave up 5 bases and J gave up 0 bases, with 8 bases separating them. Germline-derived CDR1 and CDR2 are GTSNPN and SVGIG (reference sequence). This CDR3 is CAWQGYSYNEQFF. CDR3 bases: TGTGCCTGGCAGGGGTACTCCTACAATGAGCAGTTCTTC.

This rearrangement joins TRBV27 to TRBJ2-7, with TRBD2 matching 9 bases. CDR1 and CDR2 (germline): MNHEY, SMNVEV (reference sequence). The CDR3 totals 14 residues. The V and J ends lost 5 bases and 6 bases, in that order; junction bases with no gene match: 8. The CDR3 nucleotides read TGTGCCAGCAGTCGTCGACTAGCGGTCGGCGAGCAGTACTTC. Protein: CASSRRLAVGEQYF.

This rearrangement joins TRBV18 to TRBJ1-1; D ambiguous. The CDR3 length is 14 residues. Germline loops: CDR1 KGHSH, CDR2 LQKENI. Trimming left V 1 base short and J 2 bases short, with 8 bases between. The DNA for the CDR3 is TGTGCCAGCTCACCACTGCCCACTAACACTGAAGCTTTCTTT. Its translation: CASSPLPTNTEAFF.

This clone appeared once. This chain links TRBV2 with TRBJ2-3; D possibly corresponds to TRBD2 (7 bases). The CDR3 has 15 residues. Trimming removed 4 bases from V and 5 bases from J, with 16 bases in between. The germline CDR1 and CDR2 sequences are SNHLY and FYNNEI. This CDR3 is CASSGGRGRGDTQYF. The CDR3, as DNA: TGTGCCAGCAGTGGTGGGCGGGGGCGCGGAGATACGCAGTATTTT.

V usage is TRBV5-1 and J usage is TRBJ1-5; 7 bases are a match to TRBD1. CDR1 is SGHRS and CDR2 is YFSETQ in the germline V gene. V gave up 4 bases and J gave up 4 bases; unmatched junction bases: 5. CDR3 length: 14 amino acids. The CDR3 region has the DNA TGCGCCAGCAGCCTGACAGGGATGAATCAGCCCCAGCATTTT. It codes for CASSLTGMNQPQHF. Full variable domain (outside the CDR3, taken from reference TRBV5-1 and TRBJ1-5): KAGVTQTPRYLIKTRGQQVTLSCSPISGHRSVSWYQQTPGQGLQFLFEYFSETQRNKGNFPGRFSGRQFSNSRSEMNVSTLELGDSALYLCASSLTGMNQPQHFGDGTRLSIL.

This chain connects TRBV28 to TRBJ1-2; 8 nucleotides agree with TRBD1. Germline V CDR1 and CDR2: MDHEN, SYDVKM. V shed 5 bases and J 7 bases; nucleotides not matched to a gene: 3. This CDR3 is 12 amino acids long. The CDR3 sequence is CASSVQGAGYTF. CDR3 bases: TGTGCCAGCAGTGTCCAGGGGGCTGGCTACACCTTC.

The chain combines TRBV5-6 with TRBJ1-1, with D unresolved. V lost 4 bases and J lost 2, with 6 bases in between. CDR3 length equals 12 residues. From germline, CDR1 is SGHDT and CDR2 YYEEEE. The CDR3 reads CASSSGNTEAFF. The DNA for the CDR3 is TGTGCCAGCAGCAGCGGTAACACTGAAGCTTTCTTT.

This chain uses TRBV30 with TRBJ2-1; possible D gene TRBD2, 5 bases. Germline CDR1 and CDR2: GTSNPN and SVGIG (reference sequence). V was pared by 0 bases and J by 5 bases, with 11 bases between. This CDR3 contains 14 residues. The DNA of the CDR3 is TGTGCCTGGAGTGTACGGCTAGCCCACAATGAGCAGTTCTTC. Translating gives CAWSVRLAHNEQFF. Looking up the rest from reference TRBV30 and TRBJ2-1 gives the full variable domain: SQTIHQWPATLVQPVGSPLSLECTVEGTSNPNLYWYRQAAGRGLQLLFYSVGIGQISSEVPQNLSASRPQDRQFILSSKKLLLSDSGFYLCAWSVRLAHNEQFFGPGTRLTVL.

The rearrangement uses TRBV30 and TRBJ1-2, with unresolved D. The V gene's germline CDR1 is GTSNPN and CDR2 SVGIG (reference sequence). The CDR3 consists of 16 residues. Trimming cost V 2 bases and J 2 bases, with 18 bases left between them. CDR3 sequence: CAWSPTSREQNYGYTF. The CDR3 bases are TGTGCCTGGAGTCCCACGAGCCGGGAACAAAACTATGGCTACACCTTC.

V and J are TRBV5-1 and TRBJ1-1, with 9 bases aligning to TRBD1. Germline V CDR1 and CDR2: SGHRS, YFSETQ. The CDR3 runs 14 residues. The V and J ends lost 4 bases and 7 bases, in that order; junction bases with no gene match: 8. In DNA form, the CDR3 reads TGCGCCAGCAGCACGGGACAGGGAGGGGATGAAGCTTTCTTT. This translates into CASSTGQGGDEAFF.

This chain joins TRBV7-2 and TRBJ2-1; 10 bases are shared with TRBD2. Germline V gives CDR1 SGHTA, CDR2 FQGNSA. The CDR3 spans 16 residues. V lost 5 bases and J lost 2; bases outside the gene matches: 6. Written as DNA, the CDR3 is TGTGCCAGCAGCGGACCAACTAGCGGGGCCTACAATGAGCAGTTCTTC. Translating it yields CASSGPTSGAYNEQFF.

The chain couples TRBV19 to TRBJ2-2; TRBD2 aligns across 10 bases. The CDR3 has 16 amino acids. Germline CDR1 reads LNHDA; CDR2 reads SQIVND (reference sequence). Germline trimming cut 7 bases from V and 4 bases from J; bases unmatched to any gene: 9. CDR3 loop: CASTSTGTSATGELFF. The CDR3 region has the DNA TGTGCCAGTACCTCGACGGGGACTAGCGCCACCGGGGAGCTGTTTTTT.

This clone has a handful of counts. The chain combines TRBV28 with TRBJ1-6; perhaps TRBD1 as D (6 bases). V was shortened by 6 bases and J by 5 bases, with 20 bases between the two germline ends. The CDR3 loop spans 17 amino acids. Germline CDR1 is MDHEN and CDR2 is SYDVKM. Here the CDR3 DNA reads TGTGCCAGCAGCCTATCGGGGGGGCGGATGGATAATTCACCCCTCCACTTT. This gives the protein CASSLSGGRMDNSPLHF.